This is a list of T cell receptor beta chains from one sample in a study of T cells in Graves' hyperthyroidism and ophthalmopathy. Using its own MiXCR run on the multiplex PCR reads, TCRdb lists one record per CDR3 protein. The top ten clones hold 2.5% to 4% of a sample with a few hundred thousand distinct CDR3 sequences, roughly 16% of them seen once. The sample taken for sequencing was blood. These receptors were obtained from a woman aged 40 to 50 with Graves' ophthalmopathy. Each CDR3 is given with its conserved first and last residue. A D gene is named only where the DNA matches it firmly. The size of a clone is reported for some rows only, either as once, few or many, or as a class for expanded clones.

clone_size	d_call	j_call	v_call	cdr3_aa	cdr3_nt
many	TRBD1	TRBJ2-1	TRBV29-1	CSVQPRTGGGINEQFF	TGCAGCGTCCAGCCCCGAACAGGGGGCGGTATCAATGAGCAGTTCTTC
many	-	TRBJ2-7	TRBV6-2/TRBV6-3	CASSPQAPGEDYEQYF	TGTGCCAGCAGTCCCCAAGCGCCGGGTGAGGACTACGAGCAGTACTTC
-	TRBD2	TRBJ2-1	TRBV11-2	CASSFSGGGSNEQFF	TGTGCCAGCAGCTTTAGCGGGGGGGGGTCAAATGAGCAGTTCTTC
many	TRBD1	TRBJ2-3	TRBV2	CAHSGQVSDTQYF	TGTGCCCATTCAGGACAGGTATCAGATACGCAGTATTTT
many	-	TRBJ2-3	TRBV18	CASSPGVFRTDTQYF	TGTGCCAGCTCACCGGGGGTCTTCAGGACAGATACGCAGTATTTT
many	-	TRBJ2-7	TRBV20-1	CSAEEGSVVYEQYF	TGCAGTGCCGAAGAAGGGTCGGTAGTTTACGAGCAGTACTTC
many	-	TRBJ2-3	TRBV7-8	CASSLASRPDTQYF	TGTGCCAGCAGCTTAGCGTCAAGGCCAGATACGCAGTATTTT
few	-	TRBJ1-1	TRBV15	CATSSTYWGTEAFF	TGTGCCACCAGCTCGACCTATTGGGGCACTGAAGCTTTCTTT
few	TRBD1	TRBJ1-1	TRBV9	CARPGRQGLYEAFF	TGTGCCAGGCCGGGGAGACAGGGCCTCTATGAAGCTTTCTTT
many	-	TRBJ2-5	TRBV20-1	CSELVLETQYF	TGCAGCGAACTGGTCCTAGAGACCCAGTACTTC
many	TRBD1	TRBJ1-4	TRBV3-1	CASSQAGTGGGKLFF	TGTGCCAGCAGCCAAGCCGGGACAGGGGGTGGGAAACTGTTTTTT
many	-	TRBJ2-7	TRBV28	CATSVIQGLAYEQYF	TGTGCCACCAGCGTAATCCAGGGTCTAGCCTACGAGCAGTACTTC
few	-	TRBJ2-1	TRBV5-1	CASSRLEGNEQFF	TGCGCCAGCAGCAGACTAGAGGGCAATGAGCAGTTCTTC
many	TRBD2	TRBJ2-4	TRBV20-1	CSARRLAGGPINIQYF	TGCAGTGCTCGTAGACTAGCGGGAGGGCCGATAAACATTCAGTACTTC
many	-	TRBJ1-3	TRBV12-3/TRBV12-4	CASSLSWANTIYF	TGTGCCAGCAGTTTAAGCTGGGCAAACACCATATATTTT
-	TRBD1	TRBJ2-6	TRBV9	CASSAYGQVVSGANVLTF	TGTGCCAGCAGCGCCTACGGACAGGTTGTCTCTGGGGCCAACGTCCTGACTTTC
-	-	TRBJ1-5	TRBV19	CASSIDLNQPQHF	TGTGCCAGTAGTATAGATCTAAATCAGCCCCAGCATTTT
few	TRBD2	TRBJ2-1	TRBV6-2/TRBV6-3	CASRSTSGKGTVEQFF	TGTGCCAGCAGATCTACTAGCGGGAAGGGTACGGTTGAGCAGTTCTTC
few	TRBD1	TRBJ1-2	TRBV29-1	CSVSTGGPYTF	TGCAGCGTTAGTACAGGGGGCCCCTACACCTTC
few	-	TRBJ2-1	TRBV11-3	CASSLPGLGNEQFF	TGTGCCAGCAGTTTACCGGGACTTGGCAATGAGCAGTTCTTC
many	-	TRBJ2-2	TRBV30	CAWRTPGRSTGELFF	TGTGCCTGGAGAACTCCGGGACGGTCCACCGGGGAGCTGTTTTTT
many	-	TRBJ2-1	TRBV6-1	CASSGNLGSSYNEQFF	TGTGCCAGCAGTGGGAATCTAGGTAGCTCCTACAATGAGCAGTTCTTC
few	TRBD2	TRBJ2-1	TRBV7-7	CASSPGGGLGEQFF	TGTGCTAGCAGCCCCGGGGGGGGCTTAGGTGAGCAGTTCTTC
-	-	TRBJ1-1	TRBV19	CAGLGQGHTEAFF	TGTGCCGGCCTGGGGCAGGGACACACTGAAGCTTTCTTT
few	-	TRBJ1-2	TRBV6-1	CASSWIEPSNYGYTF	TGTGCCAGCAGTTGGATAGAACCAAGTAACTATGGCTACACCTTC